The TCR beta chain under discussion was sequenced for a study of T cells in Graves' hyperthyroidism and ophthalmopathy. TCR beta CDR3 regions were amplified from RNA. With the HTBI primer set, the TCR CDR3 went through a first round of RT-PCR. One entry per CDR3 protein results from TCRdb running MiXCR on the multiplex PCR reads. The sample shows 500,000 to 600,000 distinct CDR3 sequences, approximately 16% of them seen only once. This clonotype was observed a few times. Antigen unknown. The PBMCs were sourced from fresh peripheral blood (10 ml). The germline V gene encodes CDR1 SQVTM and CDR2 ANQGSEA. V lost 8 bases to trimming and J lost 4 bases, with 20 bases between them. The CDR3 sequence is 14 residues long. Study-level findings and limits: Model predictions of ophthalmopathy came a median around 6.5 months before onset.

The TCR comes from a woman aged 18-29 years with Graves' hyperthyroidism. Material: blood. The chain uses TRBV29-1 and TRBJ1-2, with TRBD1 as a possible D gene (5 bases). CDR3 loop: CSPWGRTTCYGYTF. CDR3 sequence (DNA): TGCAGCCCCTGGGGCAGAACGACTTGCTATGGCTACACCTTC. Supplemented by reference TRBV29-1 and TRBJ1-2, the full variable domain reads SAVISQKPSRDICQRGTSLTIQCQVDSQVTMMFWYRQQPGQSLTLIATANQGSEATYESGFVIDKFPISRPNLTFSTLTVSNMSPEDSSIYLCSPWGRTTCYGYTFGSGTRLTVV.